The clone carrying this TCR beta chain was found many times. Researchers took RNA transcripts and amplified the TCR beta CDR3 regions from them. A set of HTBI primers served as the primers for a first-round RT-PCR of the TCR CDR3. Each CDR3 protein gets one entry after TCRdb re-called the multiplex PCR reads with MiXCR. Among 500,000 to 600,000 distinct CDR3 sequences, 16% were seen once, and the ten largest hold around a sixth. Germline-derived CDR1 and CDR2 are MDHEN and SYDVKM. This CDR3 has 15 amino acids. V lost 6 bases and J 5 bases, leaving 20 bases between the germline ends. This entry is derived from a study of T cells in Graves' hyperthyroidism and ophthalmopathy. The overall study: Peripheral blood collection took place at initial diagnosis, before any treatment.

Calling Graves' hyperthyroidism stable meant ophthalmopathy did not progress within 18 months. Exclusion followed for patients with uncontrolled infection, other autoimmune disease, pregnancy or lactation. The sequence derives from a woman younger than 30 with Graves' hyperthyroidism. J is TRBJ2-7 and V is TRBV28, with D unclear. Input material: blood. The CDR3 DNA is TGTGCCAGCAGAAACCCAACAGTACGTGAGAACGAGCAGTACTTC. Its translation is CASRNPTVRENEQYF.